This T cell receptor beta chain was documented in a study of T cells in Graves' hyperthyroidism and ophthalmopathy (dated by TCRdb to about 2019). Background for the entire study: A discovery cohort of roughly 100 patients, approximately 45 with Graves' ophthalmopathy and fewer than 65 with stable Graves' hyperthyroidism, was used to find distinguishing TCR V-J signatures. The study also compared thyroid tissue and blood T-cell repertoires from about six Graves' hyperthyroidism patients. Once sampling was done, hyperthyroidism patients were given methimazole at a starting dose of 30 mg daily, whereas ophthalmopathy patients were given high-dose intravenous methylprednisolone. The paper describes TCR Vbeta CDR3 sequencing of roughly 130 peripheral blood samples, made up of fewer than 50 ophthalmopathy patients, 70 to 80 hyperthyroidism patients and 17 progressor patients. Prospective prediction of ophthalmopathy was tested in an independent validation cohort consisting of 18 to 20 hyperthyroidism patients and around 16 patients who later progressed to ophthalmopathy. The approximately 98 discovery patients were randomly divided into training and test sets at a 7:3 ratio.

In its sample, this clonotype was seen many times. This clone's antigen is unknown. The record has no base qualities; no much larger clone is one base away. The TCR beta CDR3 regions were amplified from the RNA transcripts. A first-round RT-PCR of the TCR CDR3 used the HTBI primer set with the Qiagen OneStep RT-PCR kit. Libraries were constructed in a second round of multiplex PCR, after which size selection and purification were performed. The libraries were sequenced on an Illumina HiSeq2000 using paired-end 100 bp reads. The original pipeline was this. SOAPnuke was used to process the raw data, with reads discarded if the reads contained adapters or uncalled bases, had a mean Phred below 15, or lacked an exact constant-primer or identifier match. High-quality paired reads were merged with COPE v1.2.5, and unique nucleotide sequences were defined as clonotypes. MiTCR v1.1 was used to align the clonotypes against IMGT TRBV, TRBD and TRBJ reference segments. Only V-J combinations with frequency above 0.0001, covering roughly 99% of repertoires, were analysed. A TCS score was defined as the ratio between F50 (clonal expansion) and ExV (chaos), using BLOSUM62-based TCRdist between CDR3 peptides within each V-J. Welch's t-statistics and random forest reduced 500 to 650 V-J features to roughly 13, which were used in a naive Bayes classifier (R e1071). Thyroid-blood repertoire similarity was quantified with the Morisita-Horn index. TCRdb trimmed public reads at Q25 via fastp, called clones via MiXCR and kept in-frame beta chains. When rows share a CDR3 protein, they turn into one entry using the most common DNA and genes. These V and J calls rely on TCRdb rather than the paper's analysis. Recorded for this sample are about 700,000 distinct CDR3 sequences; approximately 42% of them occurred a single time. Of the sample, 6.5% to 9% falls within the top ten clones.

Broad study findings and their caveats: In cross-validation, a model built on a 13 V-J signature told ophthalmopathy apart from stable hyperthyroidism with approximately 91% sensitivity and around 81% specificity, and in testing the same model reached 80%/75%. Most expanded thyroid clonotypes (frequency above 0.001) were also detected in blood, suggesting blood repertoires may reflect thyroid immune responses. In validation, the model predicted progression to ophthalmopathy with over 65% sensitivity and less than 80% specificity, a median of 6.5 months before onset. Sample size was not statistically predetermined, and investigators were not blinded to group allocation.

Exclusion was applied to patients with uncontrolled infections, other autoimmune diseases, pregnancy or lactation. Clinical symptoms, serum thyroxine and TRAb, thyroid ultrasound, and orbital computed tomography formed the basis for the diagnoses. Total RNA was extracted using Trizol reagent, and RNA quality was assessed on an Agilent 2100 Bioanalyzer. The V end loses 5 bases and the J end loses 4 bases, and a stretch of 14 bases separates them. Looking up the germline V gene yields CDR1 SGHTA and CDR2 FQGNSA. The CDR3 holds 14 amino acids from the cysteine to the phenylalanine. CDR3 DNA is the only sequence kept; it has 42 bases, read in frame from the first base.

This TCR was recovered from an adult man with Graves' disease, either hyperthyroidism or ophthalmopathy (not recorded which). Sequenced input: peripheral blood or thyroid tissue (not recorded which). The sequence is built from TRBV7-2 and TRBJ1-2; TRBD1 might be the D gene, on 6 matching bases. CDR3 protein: CASSPSSGVYGYTF. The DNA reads TGTGCCAGCAGCCCCTCATCAGGGGTCTATGGCTACACCTTC.